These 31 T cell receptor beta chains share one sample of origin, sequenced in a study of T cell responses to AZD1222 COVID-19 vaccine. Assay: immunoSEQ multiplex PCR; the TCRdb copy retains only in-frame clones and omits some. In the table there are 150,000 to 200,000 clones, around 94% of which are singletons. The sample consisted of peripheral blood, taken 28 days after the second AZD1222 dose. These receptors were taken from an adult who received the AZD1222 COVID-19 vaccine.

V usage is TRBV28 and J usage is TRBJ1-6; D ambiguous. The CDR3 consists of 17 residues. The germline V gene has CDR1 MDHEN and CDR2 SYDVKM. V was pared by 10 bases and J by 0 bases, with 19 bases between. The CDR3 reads CATQPIIEISYNSPLHF. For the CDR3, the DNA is TGTGCCACCCAGCCCATTATCGAAATCTCCTATAATTCACCCCTCCACTTT.

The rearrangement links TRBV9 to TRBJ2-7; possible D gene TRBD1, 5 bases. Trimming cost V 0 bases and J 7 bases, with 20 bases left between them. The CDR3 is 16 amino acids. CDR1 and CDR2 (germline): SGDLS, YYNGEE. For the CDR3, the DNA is TGTGCCAGCAGCGTAGAAGGACACCGAGCGATGGGGGAGCAGTACTTC. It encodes CASSVEGHRAMGEQYF.

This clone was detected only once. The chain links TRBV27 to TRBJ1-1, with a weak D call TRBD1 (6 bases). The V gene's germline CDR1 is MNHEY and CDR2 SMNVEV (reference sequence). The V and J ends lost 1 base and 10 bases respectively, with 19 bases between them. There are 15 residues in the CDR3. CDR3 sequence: CASSLFSGARGRAFF. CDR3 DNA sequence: TGTGCCAGCAGTTTATTTTCAGGGGCCCGGGGTAGAGCTTTCTTT.

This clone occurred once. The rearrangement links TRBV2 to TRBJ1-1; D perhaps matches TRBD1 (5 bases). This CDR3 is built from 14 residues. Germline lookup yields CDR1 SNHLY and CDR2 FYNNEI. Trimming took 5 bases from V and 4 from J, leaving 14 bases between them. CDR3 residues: CASSLLGQTTEAFF. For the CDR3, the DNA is TGTGCCAGCAGTTTGCTGGGGCAGACCACTGAAGCTTTCTTT. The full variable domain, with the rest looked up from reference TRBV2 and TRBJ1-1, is EPEVTQTPSHQVTQMGQEVILRCVPISNHLYFYWYRQILGQKVEFLVSFYNNEISEKSEIFDDQFSVERPDGSNFTLKIRSTKLEDSAMYFCASSLLGQTTEAFFGQGTRLTVV.

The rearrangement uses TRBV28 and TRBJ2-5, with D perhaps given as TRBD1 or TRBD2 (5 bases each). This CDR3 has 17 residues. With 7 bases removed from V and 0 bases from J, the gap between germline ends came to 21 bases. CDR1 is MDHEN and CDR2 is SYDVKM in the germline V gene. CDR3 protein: CASTLGVVGGYQETQYF. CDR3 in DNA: TGTGCCAGCACCTTGGGGGTGGTCGGCGGGTACCAAGAGACCCAGTACTTC.

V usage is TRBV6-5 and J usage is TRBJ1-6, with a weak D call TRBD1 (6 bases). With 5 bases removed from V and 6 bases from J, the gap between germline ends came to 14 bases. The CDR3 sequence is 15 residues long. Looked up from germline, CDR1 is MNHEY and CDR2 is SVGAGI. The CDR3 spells CASSRGQTANSPLHF. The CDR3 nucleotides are TGTGCCAGCAGTCGCGGACAGACAGCTAATTCACCCCTCCACTTT.

CDR3 DNA sequence: TGTGCCTGGAGTGTAGGGCCTCTCGACCCTTATGGCTACACCTTC. Protein: CAWSVGPLDPYGYTF. The gene calls are TRBV30 and TRBJ1-2; D is ambiguous. V was cut by 0 bases and J by 5 bases, with 16 bases left in between. There are 15 residues in the CDR3. The V gene's germline CDR1 is GTSNPN and CDR2 SVGIG (reference sequence).

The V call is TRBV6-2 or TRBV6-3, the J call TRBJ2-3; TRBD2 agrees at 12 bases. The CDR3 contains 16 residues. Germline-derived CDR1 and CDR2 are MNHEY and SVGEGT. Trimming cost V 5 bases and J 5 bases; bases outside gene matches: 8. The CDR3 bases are TGTGCCAGCAGTCTCCGGACTAGCGGGATGAAAGATACGCAGTATTTT. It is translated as CASSLRTSGMKDTQYF.

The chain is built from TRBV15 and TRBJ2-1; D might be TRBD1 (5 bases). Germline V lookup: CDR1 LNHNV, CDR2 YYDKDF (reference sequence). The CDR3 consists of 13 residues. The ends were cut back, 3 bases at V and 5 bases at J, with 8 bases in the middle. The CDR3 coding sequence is TGTGCCACCAGCAGGGACACCCACAATGAGCAGTTCTTC. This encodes CATSRDTHNEQFF.

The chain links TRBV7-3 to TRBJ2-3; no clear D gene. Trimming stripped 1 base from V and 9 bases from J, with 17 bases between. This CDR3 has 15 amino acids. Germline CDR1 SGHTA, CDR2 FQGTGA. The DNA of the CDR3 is TGTGCCAGCAGCTTAATCCCCGGAGATCCAGGAACGCAGTATTTT. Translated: CASSLIPGDPGTQYF.

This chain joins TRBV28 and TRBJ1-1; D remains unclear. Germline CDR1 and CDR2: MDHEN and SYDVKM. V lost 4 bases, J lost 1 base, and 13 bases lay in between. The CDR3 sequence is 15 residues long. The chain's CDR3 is CASSSFGVQNTEAFF. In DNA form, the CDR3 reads TGTGCCAGCAGTTCCTTCGGGGTGCAGAACACTGAAGCTTTCTTT.

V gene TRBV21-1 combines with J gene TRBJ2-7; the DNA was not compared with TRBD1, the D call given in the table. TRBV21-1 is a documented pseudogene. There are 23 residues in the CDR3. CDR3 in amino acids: CASSKGTARQGSIPILSSYEQYF. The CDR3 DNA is TGTGCCAGCAGCAAGGGGACGGCACGACAGGGGTCAATTCCTATCCTCAGCTCCTACGAGCAGTACTTC.

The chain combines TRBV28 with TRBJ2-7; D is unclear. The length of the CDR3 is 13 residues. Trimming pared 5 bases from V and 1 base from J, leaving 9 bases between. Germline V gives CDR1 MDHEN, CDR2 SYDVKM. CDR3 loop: CASSRGGSYEQYF. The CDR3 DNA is TGTGCCAGCAGTCGAGGTGGGTCCTACGAGCAGTACTTC.

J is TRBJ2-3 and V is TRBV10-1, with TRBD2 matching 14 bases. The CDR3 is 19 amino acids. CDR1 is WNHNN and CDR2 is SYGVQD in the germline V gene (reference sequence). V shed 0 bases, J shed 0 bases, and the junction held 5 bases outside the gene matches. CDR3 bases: TGCGCCAGCAGTGAGTCGGGACTAGCGGGAGAGGGGAGCACAGATACGCAGTATTTT. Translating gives CASSESGLAGEGSTDTQYF.

CDR3 region: CARSLVWIDEQFF. The CDR3 DNA is TGTGCCAGAAGCTTAGTTTGGATCGATGAGCAGTTCTTC. This chain joins TRBV5-3 and TRBJ2-1; D ambiguous. TRBV5-3 is marked as an open reading frame, function uncertain. There are 13 residues in the CDR3. V lost 2 bases, J lost 8 bases, and 11 bases lay in between.

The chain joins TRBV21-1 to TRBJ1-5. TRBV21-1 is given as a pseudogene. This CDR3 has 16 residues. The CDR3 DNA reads TGTGCCAGCAGCAAAGGTGGGGGTTGGGTTTGTCAGCCCCAGCATTTT. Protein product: CASSKGGGWVCQPQHF.

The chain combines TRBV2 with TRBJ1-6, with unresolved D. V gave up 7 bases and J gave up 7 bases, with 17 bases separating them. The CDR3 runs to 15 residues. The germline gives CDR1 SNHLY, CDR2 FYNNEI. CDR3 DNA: TGTGCCAGCAAGTTCGACCAGGCGGGGAATTCACCCCTCCACTTT. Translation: CASKFDQAGNSPLHF.

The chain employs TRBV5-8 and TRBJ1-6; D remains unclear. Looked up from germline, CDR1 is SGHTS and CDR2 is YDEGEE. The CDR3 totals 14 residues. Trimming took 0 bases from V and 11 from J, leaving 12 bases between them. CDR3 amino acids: CASSLGQSDPPLHF. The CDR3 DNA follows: TGTGCCAGCAGCTTGGGGCAGTCGGACCCACCCCTCCACTTT. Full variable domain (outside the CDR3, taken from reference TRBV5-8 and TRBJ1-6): EAGVTQSPTHLIKTRGQQATLRCSPISGHTSVYWYQQALGLGLQFLLWYDEGEERNRGNFPPRFSGRQFPNYSSELNVNALELEDSALYLCASSLGQSDPPLHFGNGTRLTVT.

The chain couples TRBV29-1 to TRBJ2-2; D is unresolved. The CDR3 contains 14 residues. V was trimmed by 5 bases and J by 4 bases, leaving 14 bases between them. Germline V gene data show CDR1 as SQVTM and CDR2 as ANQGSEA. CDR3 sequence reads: CSVYDPGVTGELFF. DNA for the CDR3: TGCAGCGTTTACGACCCTGGGGTCACCGGGGAGCTGTTTTTT.

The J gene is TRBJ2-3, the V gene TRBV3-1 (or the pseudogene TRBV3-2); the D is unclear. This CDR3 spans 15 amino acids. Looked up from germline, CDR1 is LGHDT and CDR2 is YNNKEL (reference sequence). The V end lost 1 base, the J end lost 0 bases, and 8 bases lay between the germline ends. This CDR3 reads CASSQVAASTDTQYF. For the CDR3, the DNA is TGTGCCAGCAGCCAAGTGGCAGCTAGCACAGATACGCAGTATTTT.

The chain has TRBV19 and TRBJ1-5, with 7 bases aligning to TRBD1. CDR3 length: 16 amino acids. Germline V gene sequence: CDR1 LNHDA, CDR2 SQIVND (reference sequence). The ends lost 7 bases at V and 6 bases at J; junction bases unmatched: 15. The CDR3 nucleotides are TGTGCCAGTATTCCTAGGTGGGACAGCGGGCGTCAGCCCCAGCATTTT. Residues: CASIPRWDSGRQPQHF.

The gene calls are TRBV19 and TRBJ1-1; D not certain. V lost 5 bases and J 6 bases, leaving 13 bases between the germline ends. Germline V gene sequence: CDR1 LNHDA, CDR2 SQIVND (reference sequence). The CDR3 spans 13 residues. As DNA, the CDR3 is TGTGCCAGTAGTTTCTCGGGAAGGGCTGAAGCTTTCTTT. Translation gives CASSFSGRAEAFF.

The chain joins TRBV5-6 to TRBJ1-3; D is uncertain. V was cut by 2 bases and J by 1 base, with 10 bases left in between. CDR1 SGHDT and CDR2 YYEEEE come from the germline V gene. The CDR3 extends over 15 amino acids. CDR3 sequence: CASSFGGFSGNTIYF. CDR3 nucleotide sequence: TGTGCCAGCAGCTTCGGAGGCTTTTCTGGAAACACCATATATTTT.

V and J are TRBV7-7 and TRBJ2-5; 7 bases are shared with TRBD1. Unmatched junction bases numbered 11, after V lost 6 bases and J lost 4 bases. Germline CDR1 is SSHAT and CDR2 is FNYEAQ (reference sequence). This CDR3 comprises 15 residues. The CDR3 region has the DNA TGTGCCAGCAGTCGGAACAGGGGACCCCGAGAGACCCAGTACTTC. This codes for CASSRNRGPRETQYF.

CDR3 residues: CASSEGSYGYTF. The CDR3 nucleotides read TGTGCCAGCAGTGAAGGAAGCTATGGCTACACCTTC. The genes are TRBV2 and TRBJ1-2, with no clear D. There are 12 residues in the CDR3. The V end lost 1 base, the J end lost 4 bases, and 4 bases lay between the germline ends. Germline V lookup: CDR1 SNHLY, CDR2 FYNNEI.

The CDR3 DNA follows: TGTGCCAGCAGTCCCCGCTGGGAGATTAGCAATCAGCCCCAGCATTTT. Its translation: CASSPRWEISNQPQHF. The chain carries TRBV27 and TRBJ1-5, with D uncertain. Trimming removed 5 bases from V and 0 bases from J, with 14 bases in between. Germline V CDR1 and CDR2: MNHEY, SMNVEV (reference sequence). This CDR3 spans 16 amino acids.

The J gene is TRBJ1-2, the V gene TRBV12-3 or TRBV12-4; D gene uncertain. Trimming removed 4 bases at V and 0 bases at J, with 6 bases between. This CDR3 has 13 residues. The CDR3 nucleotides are TGTGCCAGCAGTTCCGGGCCTAACTATGGCTACACCTTC. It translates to CASSSGPNYGYTF.

The CDR3 DNA is TGTGCCAGCAGTGTCGGTTTGGGGCCCCAGCATTTT. It is translated as CASSVGLGPQHF. The chain links TRBV28 to TRBJ1-5; D gene uncertain. V lost 5 bases and J 9 bases, leaving 11 bases between the germline ends. Germline V gives CDR1 MDHEN, CDR2 SYDVKM. This CDR3 has 12 residues.

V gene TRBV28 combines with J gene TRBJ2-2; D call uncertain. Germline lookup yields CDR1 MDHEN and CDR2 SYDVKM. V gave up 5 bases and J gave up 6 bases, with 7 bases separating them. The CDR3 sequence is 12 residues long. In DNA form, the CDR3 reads TGTGCCAGCAGTCCCCAATCCGGGGAGCTGTTTTTT. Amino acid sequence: CASSPQSGELFF.

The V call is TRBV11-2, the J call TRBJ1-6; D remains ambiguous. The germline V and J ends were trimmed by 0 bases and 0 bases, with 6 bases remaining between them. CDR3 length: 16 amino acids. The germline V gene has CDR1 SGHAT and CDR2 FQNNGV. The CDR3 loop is CASSLDRYSYNSPLHF. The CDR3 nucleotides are TGTGCCAGCAGCTTAGATAGATACTCCTATAATTCACCCCTCCACTTT.

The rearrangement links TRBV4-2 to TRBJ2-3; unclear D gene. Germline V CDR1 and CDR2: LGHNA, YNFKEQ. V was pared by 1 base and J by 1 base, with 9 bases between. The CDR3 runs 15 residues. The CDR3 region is CASSQGNYGTDTQYF. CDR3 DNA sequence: TGTGCCAGCAGCCAAGGTAACTATGGCACAGATACGCAGTATTTT.